These T cell receptor beta chains were read from a single sample in a study of patients and donors after allogeneic stem cell transplantation. TCRdb re-called the RT-PCR reads through MiXCR, storing one row per CDR3 protein. Here the sample spans some 200,000 distinct CDR3 sequences, around 41% being singletons. The sequencing sample was made of blood, either unsorted or a sorted T cell fraction (not recorded which). These receptors all stem from a human donor who was either an allogeneic HSCT recipient or a stem cell or donor lymphocyte infusion donor (not recorded which). It is not recorded whose cells these are; they may come from a transplant donor. Both conserved end residues are part of each CDR3. D genes are given only for firm matches. Rows give clone size only sometimes, using once, few, many, or a class for an expanded clone.

CDR3	DNA	D	size	J	V
CASSWDRALGGMNTEAFF	TGTGCCAGCAGTTGGGACAGGGCTCTGGGGGGGATGAACACTGAAGCTTTCTTT	TRBD1	few	TRBJ1-1	TRBV7-8
CASSESVRAMTEAFF	TGTGCCAGCAGTGAATCTGTCAGGGCGATGACTGAAGCTTTCTTT	-	few	TRBJ1-1	TRBV2
CASSTPRDSYEQYF	TGTGCCAGCTCCACCCCTAGAGACTCCTACGAGCAGTACTTC	-	-	TRBJ2-7	TRBV12-3/TRBV12-4
CASSPGAASNQPQHF	TGTGCCAGCTCACCGGGAGCCGCGAGCAATCAGCCCCAGCATTTT	-	few	TRBJ1-5	TRBV18
CASSVAGPSSYNSPLHF	TGTGCCAGCAGCGTTGCGGGACCAAGCTCCTATAATTCACCCCTCCACTTT	-	-	TRBJ1-6	TRBV9
CASSQGTDRYTYNEQFF	TGTGCCAGCAGCCAGGGTACTGACAGATATACCTACAATGAGCAGTTCTTC	-	-	TRBJ2-1	TRBV4-2
CASSSTGGGVGYTF	TGCGCCAGCAGCTCCACAGGGGGCGGCGTTGGCTACACCTTC	TRBD1	-	TRBJ1-2	TRBV5-1
CASSQEGGLTYEQYF	TGTGCCAGCAGCCAAGAGGGTGGCTTAACCTACGAGCAGTACTTC	-	-	TRBJ2-7	TRBV3-1
CASSPSGSGGETQYF	TGTGCCAGCAGCCCTAGCGGGAGTGGAGGAGAGACCCAGTACTTC	TRBD2	-	TRBJ2-5	TRBV7-2
CAISEQAGVSDEQYF	TGTGCCATCAGTGAGCAAGCAGGGGTCTCCGACGAGCAGTACTTC	-	few	TRBJ2-7	TRBV10-3
CASSDVAAPIADTQYF	TGCGCCAGCAGTGATGTAGCGGCCCCGATAGCAGATACGCAGTATTTT	-	-	TRBJ2-3	TRBV10-2
CASSPGDAIAYEQYF	TGTGCCAGCAGCCCCGGGGACGCAATAGCCTACGAGCAGTACTTC	-	-	TRBJ2-7	TRBV6-5
CASSQDNREGYTF	TGTGCCAGCAGCCAAGATAACAGGGAAGGCTACACCTTC	-	few	TRBJ1-2	TRBV4-2
CASSLSGLRVGNQPQHF	TGTGCCAGCAGTTTATCGGGGTTAAGGGTCGGAAATCAGCCCCAGCATTTT	-	-	TRBJ1-5	TRBV27
CSAQTGAGGTEAFF	TGCAGCGCGCAGACAGGGGCCGGGGGCACTGAAGCTTTCTTT	TRBD1	-	TRBJ1-1	TRBV29-1
CASSFNSHQETQYF	TGTGCCAGCAGTTTTAACAGTCATCAAGAGACCCAGTACTTC	-	few	TRBJ2-5	TRBV27
CASSRFGLASTDTQYF	TGTGCCAGCAGTCGCTTTGGACTAGCTAGCACAGATACGCAGTATTTT	TRBD2	-	TRBJ2-3	TRBV6-5
CSVNRNYEQYF	TGCAGCGTTAACAGAAACTACGAGCAGTACTTC	-	few	TRBJ2-7	TRBV29-1
CASSSAADRVESEKLFF	TGTGCCAGCAGTTCCGCCGCAGACAGGGTCGAGAGTGAAAAACTGTTTTTT	TRBD1	-	TRBJ1-4	TRBV28
CASSLGDILQPQHF	TGTGCCAGCAGCTTAGGGGACATTCTACAGCCCCAGCATTTT	-	few	TRBJ1-5	TRBV7-2
CASRQRGFQNIQYF	TGTGCCAGTAGGCAGCGGGGGTTCCAAAACATTCAGTACTTC	TRBD2	few	TRBJ2-4	TRBV27
CASSFIETGGYQPQHF	TGTGCCAGTAGCTTCATTGAGACAGGGGGCTATCAGCCCCAGCATTTT	TRBD1	-	TRBJ1-5	TRBV19
CAISEPLYEQYF	TGTGCCATCAGTGAACCTCTCTACGAGCAGTACTTC	-	-	TRBJ2-7	TRBV10-3
CASSGDQYGYTF	TGTGCCAGCAGCGGGGACCAGTATGGCTACACCTTC	-	-	TRBJ1-2	TRBV2
CATSDFGLAGSSSTDTQYF	TGTGCCACCAGTGATTTCGGACTAGCGGGATCCTCTAGCACAGATACGCAGTATTTT	TRBD2	-	TRBJ2-3	TRBV24-1
CASSEVQTANYGYTF	TGTGCCAGCAGTGAAGTTCAGACGGCTAACTATGGCTACACCTTC	-	-	TRBJ1-2	TRBV6-1
CASSQGLLSTAATF	TGCGCCAGCAGCCAGGGTCTCCTCTCGACCGCAGCCACCTTC	-	many	TRBJ1-2	TRBV4-1
CSIVSYTAELFF	TGCAGCATCGTCAGCTACACCGCGGAGCTGTTTTTT	-	-	TRBJ2-2	TRBV29-1
CASSPTGVDEKLFF	TGTGCCAGCAGCCCGACAGGGGTGGATGAAAAACTGTTTTTT	TRBD1	few	TRBJ1-4	TRBV27
CASSQDYRDKRAFF	TGTGCCAGCAGCCAAGATTATCGTGACAAACGGGCTTTCTTT	-	-	TRBJ1-1	TRBV3-1
CASSLGQGETQYF	TGTGCCAGCAGCTTGGGGCAGGGTGAGACCCAGTACTTC	-	-	TRBJ2-5	TRBV5-6
CASSYTDRGWGQPQHF	TGTGCCAGCAGTTACACTGACAGGGGATGGGGTCAGCCCCAGCATTTT	TRBD1	few	TRBJ1-5	TRBV6-5
CASSQGTSGYEQYF	TGCGCCAGCAGCCAGGGGACTAGCGGCTACGAGCAGTACTTC	TRBD2	-	TRBJ2-7	TRBV4-3
CASSYLTDPYGYTF	TGTGCCAGCAGTTACTTGACAGACCCATATGGCTACACCTTC	-	-	TRBJ1-2	TRBV6-6
CASSPSLAGGADTQYF	TGCGCCAGCAGCCCCTCACTAGCGGGAGGAGCAGATACGCAGTATTTT	TRBD2	-	TRBJ2-3	TRBV5-1
CASSVTAGVRGQFF	TGTGCCAGCAGTGTGACGGCAGGGGTACGGGGGCAGTTCTTC	-	-	TRBJ2-1	TRBV12-3/TRBV12-4
CASSGPSDRLSTDTQYF	TGTGCCAGCAGCGGGCCCTCGGACAGACTTAGCACAGATACGCAGTATTTT	-	-	TRBJ2-3	TRBV9
CASSQLFQASGDTQYF	TGCGCCAGCAGCCAACTTTTTCAGGCGTCAGGTGATACGCAGTATTTT	-	-	TRBJ2-3	TRBV4-3
CSARAGREAEPQYF	TGCAGTGCTAGAGCAGGAAGGGAGGCCGAGCCGCAGTATTTT	-	few	TRBJ2-3	TRBV20-1
CAISEPGTNTEAFF	TGTGCCATCAGTGAGCCGGGGACGAACACTGAAGCTTTCTTT	-	-	TRBJ1-1	TRBV10-3
CASSPWTSGTDEQFF	TGTGCCAGCAGCCCATGGACTAGCGGGACCGATGAGCAGTTCTTC	TRBD2	few	TRBJ2-1	TRBV7-2
CASSLAKDTQYF	TGCGCCAGCAGCTTGGCCAAGGATACGCAGTATTTT	-	-	TRBJ2-3	TRBV5-1
CASSFRAGATGELFF	TGTGCCAGCAGTTTTCGAGCGGGAGCCACCGGGGAGCTGTTTTTT	TRBD2	-	TRBJ2-2	TRBV12-3/TRBV12-4
CASSLQGANGELFF	TGTGCCAGCAGTTTACAGGGGGCTAACGGGGAGCTGTTTTTT	TRBD1	-	TRBJ2-2	TRBV6-5
CASSSLTFAGNYGYTF	TGTGCCAGCAGCTCCCTGACCTTTGCAGGCAACTATGGCTACACCTTC	-	-	TRBJ1-2	TRBV7-8
CASSYPKGLGNVDEQFF	TGTGCCAGCAGCTATCCAAAGGGACTAGGAAACGTAGATGAGCAGTTCTTC	TRBD2	once	TRBJ2-1	TRBV12-3/TRBV12-4
CSVDRANQPQHF	TGCAGTGTTGACAGGGCCAATCAGCCCCAGCATTTT	TRBD1	-	TRBJ1-5	TRBV20-1
CASSLFGQNTEAFF	TGCGCCAGCAGCCTTTTTGGTCAAAACACTGAAGCTTTCTTT	-	-	TRBJ1-1	TRBV4-3
CSALGQGARGNTIYF	TGCAGCGCCCTTGGACAGGGGGCGCGTGGAAACACCATATATTTT	TRBD1	-	TRBJ1-3	TRBV29-1
CASSVQDEKLFF	TGTGCCAGCAGCGTACAGGACGAAAAACTGTTTTTT	-	-	TRBJ1-4	TRBV13
CASIQDRNTEAFF	TGTGCCAGCATTCAGGACAGGAACACTGAAGCTTTCTTT	-	-	TRBJ1-1	TRBV2
CSDLSSTYGYTF	TGCAGCGACCTATCCTCCACATATGGCTACACCTTC	-	few	TRBJ1-2	TRBV29-1
CASSIKGLAGSYNEQFF	TGTGCCAGCAGCATTAAGGGACTAGCGGGCTCCTACAATGAGCAGTTCTTC	TRBD2	-	TRBJ2-1	TRBV9